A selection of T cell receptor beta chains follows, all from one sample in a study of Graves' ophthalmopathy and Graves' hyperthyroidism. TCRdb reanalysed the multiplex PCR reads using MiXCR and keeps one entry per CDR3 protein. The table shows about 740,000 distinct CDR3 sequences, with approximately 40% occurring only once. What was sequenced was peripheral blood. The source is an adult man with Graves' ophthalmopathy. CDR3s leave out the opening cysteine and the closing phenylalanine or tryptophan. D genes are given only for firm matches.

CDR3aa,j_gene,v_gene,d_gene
ATSQGRGSYEQY,TRBJ2-7,TRBV15,-
ASSLDRGRSEQY,TRBJ2-7,TRBV5-1,TRBD1
ASSFRMGQGTGELF,TRBJ2-2,TRBV7-9,TRBD1
AISYLGTGKAF,TRBJ1-1,TRBV10-3,TRBD1
AISESGESYGYT,TRBJ1-2,TRBV10-3,-
ASKDAIGPSEQF,-,TRBV2,-
ASSKEDTGELF,TRBJ2-2,TRBV7-6,-
ASSFFRSSNQPQH,TRBJ1-5,TRBV5-6,-
ASSLRPDEQY,TRBJ2-7,TRBV7-9,-
ASSLPPGLAYGYT,TRBJ1-2,TRBV25-1,-
ASRRGRTYEQY,TRBJ2-7,TRBV2,-
ACSARTGSHYEQY,TRBJ2-7,TRBV25-1,TRBD1
ASSRQLNTGELF,TRBJ2-2,TRBV5-1,-
ASSYLSSVDPSGANVLT,TRBJ2-6,TRBV6-5,-
ASSDRVGAWETQY,TRBJ2-5,TRBV2,TRBD1
SSYKGETQY,TRBJ2-5,TRBV29-1,-
ASSLDVGGYEQY,TRBJ2-7,TRBV7-9,-
ASSGYDTRQGGYT,TRBJ1-2,TRBV25-1,TRBD1
ASTDSLMNTEAF,TRBJ1-1,TRBV7-9,-
ASSYTGGSTEAF,TRBJ1-1,TRBV10-3,TRBD1
ASSRGGSYNSPLH,TRBJ1-6,TRBV10-3,-
AISELAYSNQPQH,TRBJ1-5,TRBV10-3,-
ASSASVGELAEAF,TRBJ1-1,TRBV5-1,-
ASSYLGLETQY,TRBJ2-5,TRBV6-1,-
ASSPQATRTNYGYT,TRBJ1-2,TRBV7-6,-
SARDSRSGRAREQY,TRBJ2-7,TRBV20-1,TRBD2
ASSPSLNSPLH,TRBJ1-6,TRBV4-1,-
ASSYDGTGRNTIY,TRBJ1-3,TRBV6-5,TRBD1
ASSLVLENYGYT,TRBJ1-2,TRBV7-9,-
ATRRNQGTGGENT,TRBJ1-2,TRBV15,TRBD1
ASRGGRGMSEKLF,TRBJ1-4,TRBV2,-
ATSDTSYGTQRAGELF,TRBJ2-2,TRBV24-1,-
ASSLVPIAGGPHEQY,TRBJ2-7,TRBV11-2,TRBD2
ASSQRQGARGTEAF,TRBJ1-1,TRBV7-9,TRBD1
ASSQVLSGRIGEQY,TRBJ2-7,TRBV7-2,TRBD2
ASSQEGTGFYEQY,TRBJ2-7,TRBV12-3/TRBV12-4,TRBD1